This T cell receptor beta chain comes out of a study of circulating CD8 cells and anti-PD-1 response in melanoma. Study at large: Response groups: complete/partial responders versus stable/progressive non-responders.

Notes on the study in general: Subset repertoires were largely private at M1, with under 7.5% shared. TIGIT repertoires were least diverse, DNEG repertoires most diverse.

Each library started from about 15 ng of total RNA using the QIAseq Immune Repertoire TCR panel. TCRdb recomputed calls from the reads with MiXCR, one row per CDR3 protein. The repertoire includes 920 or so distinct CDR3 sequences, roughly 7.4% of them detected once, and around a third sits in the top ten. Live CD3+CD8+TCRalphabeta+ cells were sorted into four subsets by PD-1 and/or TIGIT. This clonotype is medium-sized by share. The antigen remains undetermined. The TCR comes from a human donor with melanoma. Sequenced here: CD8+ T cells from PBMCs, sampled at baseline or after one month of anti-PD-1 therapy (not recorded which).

The CDR3 reads CASSQTGEHTEAFF. The CDR3 bases are TGTGCCAGCAGTCAAACAGGGGAACACACTGAAGCTTTCTTT. The rearrangement uses TRBV6-2 or TRBV6-3 and TRBJ1-1, with TRBD1 matching over 7 bases. The CDR3 length is 14 residues. Germline V gene sequence: CDR1 MNHEY, CDR2 SVGEGT. J lost 3 bases, V lost 5 bases, and 6 bases had no gene match.